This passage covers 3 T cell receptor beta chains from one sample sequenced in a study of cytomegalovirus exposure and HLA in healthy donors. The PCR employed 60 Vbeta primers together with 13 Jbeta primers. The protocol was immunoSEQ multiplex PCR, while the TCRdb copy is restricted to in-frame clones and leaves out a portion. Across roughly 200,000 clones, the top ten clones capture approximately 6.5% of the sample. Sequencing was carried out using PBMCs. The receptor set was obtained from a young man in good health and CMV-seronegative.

In DNA form, the CDR3 reads TGTGCCAGCAGGGCTGACAGGGGGCCGGGCTATGGCTACACCTTC. It is translated as CASRADRGPGYGYTF. V and J are TRBV6-1 and TRBJ1-2; 10 nucleotides agree with TRBD1. From germline, CDR1 is MNHNS and CDR2 SASEGT. V shed 6 bases and J 4 bases; nucleotides not matched to a gene: 8. The CDR3 has 15 amino acids.

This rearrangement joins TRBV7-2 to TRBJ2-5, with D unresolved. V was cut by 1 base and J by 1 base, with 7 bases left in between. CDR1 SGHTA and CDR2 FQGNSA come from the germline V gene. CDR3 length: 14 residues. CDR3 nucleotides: TGTGCCAGCAGCTTAGTCCTCGGCCAAGAGACCCAGTACTTC. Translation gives CASSLVLGQETQYF.

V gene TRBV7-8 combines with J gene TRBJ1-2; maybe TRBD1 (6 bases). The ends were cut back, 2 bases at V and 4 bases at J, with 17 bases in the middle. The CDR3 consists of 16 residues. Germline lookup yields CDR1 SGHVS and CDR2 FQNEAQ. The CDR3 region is CASSLWGTPEAYGYTF. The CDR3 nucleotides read TGTGCCAGCAGCTTATGGGGGACACCAGAAGCCTATGGCTACACCTTC. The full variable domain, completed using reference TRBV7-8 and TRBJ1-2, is GAGVSQSPRYKVAKRGQDVALRCDPISGHVSLFWYQQALGQGPEFLTYFQNEAQLDKSGLPSDRFFAERPEGSVSTLKIQRTQQEDSAVYLCASSLWGTPEAYGYTFGSGTRLTVV.